This TCR beta chain was retrieved from a study of Graves' ophthalmopathy and Graves' hyperthyroidism. Study-level information: The authors defined stable hyperthyroidism as no ophthalmopathy within 18 months of follow-up.

Amplification targeted the TCR beta CDR3 regions, with RNA transcripts as the source material. HTBI primers were employed in first-round RT-PCR, then a second-round multiplex PCR followed. In TCRdb, the multiplex PCR reads were re-called with MiXCR into one record per CDR3 protein. The data contain 580,000 or so distinct CDR3 sequences, roughly 40% of them singletons. To note about this clonotype: Its antigen is undetermined.

Reliance was placed on clinical symptoms, serum thyroxine, TRAb, thyroid ultrasound and orbital computed tomography for diagnosis. This CDR3 is 14 amino acids long. Germline loops: CDR1 SEHNR, CDR2 FQNEAQ (reference sequence). General study findings and limits: With a specificity of just under 75% and a sensitivity of 70% to 71%, the model predicted ophthalmopathy progression. Blood repertoires reportedly contained most expanded thyroid clonotypes above 0.001 frequency.

The TCR was taken from an adult man with Graves' hyperthyroidism. Sequenced sample: peripheral blood or thyroid tissue (not recorded which). The chain links TRBV7-9 to TRBJ2-3; D ambiguous. The closer fit of TRBJ1-5 to the DNA end suggests the J call may be wrong. CDR3 sequence (DNA): TGTGCCAGCAGCTTAGAGGTGGTGTCGGATACGCAGCATTTT. Amino acids: CASSLEVVSDTQHF.